Listed below are T cell receptor beta chains from one sample, sequenced in a study of brain metastases from non-small cell lung cancer. Clones were sequenced by immunoSEQ multiplex PCR, and TCRdb holds only the in-frame ones, with some missing. The sample has some 490 clones, 85% seen once. The sequenced sample consisted of tissue from a brain metastasis. These receptors came from a donor over 35 with non-small cell lung cancer. The CDR3 runs from the conserved cysteine through the conserved F or W. Not every row has a clone size; where given, it reads once, few, many or a size class.

J | size | V | CDR3
TRBJ1-1 | . | TRBV7-9 | CASSPHGVEAFF
TRBJ1-6 | once | TRBV5-4 | CASSLGHTDSPLHF
TRBJ1-1 | . | TRBV13 | CASSLGLNTEAFF
TRBJ1-2 | . | TRBV2 | CASSGQGGNYGYTF
TRBJ1-1 | . | TRBV7-9 | CASSAKGFIEAFF
TRBJ1-2 | few | TRBV6-5 | CASSLRTNYGYTF
TRBJ2-3 | few | TRBV28 | CASSPARGADTQYF
TRBJ1-2 | . | TRBV3-1/TRBV3-2 | CASSQGPWVGTPPDF
TRBJ2-1 | . | TRBV6-5 | CASTAGTRFTNEQFF
TRBJ1-2 | once | TRBV28 | CASYLQGAGGYTF
TRBJ2-1 | . | TRBV2 | CASLGGQENAGRQFF
TRBJ2-7 | . | TRBV7-8 | CASSLFTTEQYF
TRBJ1-2 | . | TRBV25-1 | CASSDYGINYGYTF
TRBJ1-4 | . | TRBV19 | CASSQNRENEKLFF
TRBJ2-3 | . | TRBV11-3 | CASSLGWGVVTDTQYF
TRBJ2-1 | . | TRBV3-1/TRBV3-2 | CASSLMSGNEQFF
TRBJ1-1 | . | TRBV27 | CASSAREDTEAFF
TRBJ2-2 | . | TRBV2 | CASSPGLAGGSDTGELFF
TRBJ1-4 | . | TRBV3-1/TRBV3-2 | CASSPVGLATNEKLFF
TRBJ1-1 | . | TRBV9 | CASSVGLNRDRIENTEAFF
TRBJ1-4 | . | TRBV5-5 | CASSPWTGDEKLFF
TRBJ1-3 | . | TRBV2 | CASRWDRERGDSGNTIYF
TRBJ2-2 | . | TRBV28 | CASTLGGLNTGELFF
TRBJ2-5 | . | TRBV14 | CASSPGLAGVAGQETQYF
TRBJ2-5 | . | TRBV3-1/TRBV3-2 | CASSPSGLETQYF
TRBJ2-2 | . | TRBV5-6 | CASSFELAGGAAGELFF
TRBJ2-1 | few | TRBV2 | CASSQLMTGLNEQFF
TRBJ2-7 | . | TRBV3-1/TRBV3-2 | CASSPGYWDEQYF
TRBJ2-3 | . | TRBV3-1/TRBV3-2 | CASSQLSRDTQYF
TRBJ1-5 | . | TRBV2 | CASNKNSNQPQHF
TRBJ1-3 | . | TRBV7-9 | CASSPRGLSGNTIYF
TRBJ1-5 | once | TRBV19 | CASRRGSGQPQHF
TRBJ1-2 | . | TRBV5-5 | CASSLRPGAEGYGYTF
TRBJ1-6 | . | TRBV28 | CASKQNYNSPLHF
TRBJ1-2 | . | TRBV15 | CATSRDRGARGYTF
TRBJ1-2 | . | TRBV3-1/TRBV3-2 | CASSVGDYGYTF
TRBJ2-7 | . | TRBV5-1 | CASSLTRGRDEQYF
TRBJ2-1 | . | TRBV5-1 | CASSLQGINEQFF
TRBJ1-1 | . | TRBV27 | CASFPWGAPNTEAFF
TRBJ2-5 | . | TRBV18 | CASSPGGNQETQYF
TRBJ1-2 | . | TRBV6-5 | CASRQETGLYYGYTF